What follows are 9 T cell receptor beta chains derived from one specimen sequenced in a study of cytomegalovirus exposure and HLA in healthy donors. A multiplex PCR was run with 60 Vbeta primers and 13 Jbeta primers. Only in-frame clones appear in the TCRdb table, and some are missing; sequencing was by immunoSEQ multiplex PCR. The sample has roughly 190,000 clones, around 78% seen once. Source material: PBMCs. The receptors derive from a woman aged 30 to 39 in good health and CMV-seropositive.

The rearrangement uses TRBV7-9 and TRBJ1-4; possibly TRBD1 for D (6 bases). V lost 6 bases to trimming and J lost 5 bases, with 13 bases between them. Germline lookup yields CDR1 SEHNR and CDR2 FQNEAQ (reference sequence). The CDR3 consists of 14 residues. DNA of the CDR3: TGTGCCAGCAGTCTATCAGGGGTGAATGAAAAACTGTTTTTT. Amino acid sequence: CASSLSGVNEKLFF.

This clone came up a few times. The chain carries TRBV4-3 and TRBJ1-2; 7 bases are a match to TRBD1. The V gene's germline CDR1 is LGHNA and CDR2 YSLEER. V shed 4 bases, J shed 5 bases, and the junction held 10 bases outside the gene matches. The CDR3 length is 15 residues. CDR3 bases: TGCGCCAGCAGCCGCACAGGACAGGCAAGGTATGGCTACACCTTC. Translation gives CASSRTGQARYGYTF.

This clone was seen just once. This chain connects TRBV27 to TRBJ2-5; D might be TRBD2 (5 bases). V was shortened by 3 bases and J by 1 base, with 6 bases between the two germline ends. This CDR3 comprises 13 residues. Per the germline V gene, CDR1 is MNHEY and CDR2 is SMNVEV (reference sequence). The CDR3 DNA is TGTGCCAGCAGTTTGAGGGTCCAAGAGACCCAGTACTTC. Its translation: CASSLRVQETQYF.

The chain employs TRBV2 and TRBJ2-6; unclear D gene. CDR1 is SNHLY and CDR2 is FYNNEI in the germline V gene. Trimming removed 6 bases from V and 0 bases from J, with 9 bases in between. CDR3 length: 15 amino acids. CDR3 nucleotides: TGTGCCAGCAGGCCAGGCAACTCTGGGGCCAACGTCCTGACTTTC. Translated, it gives CASRPGNSGANVLTF.

V usage is TRBV7-2 and J usage is TRBJ2-3; 8 bases align to TRBD2. Trimming removed 1 base from V and 1 base from J; junction bases left unmatched: 4. The CDR3 length is 16 residues. Germline assignment: CDR1 SGHTA and CDR2 FQGNSA. The CDR3 nucleotides are TGTGCCAGCAGCTTAGGTATTAGCGGGGGCACAGATACGCAGTATTTT. Protein: CASSLGISGGTDTQYF.

Comments on this clone: A read error may produce the germline difference seen at one junction end. The V gene is TRBV19, the J gene TRBJ2-1; 9 bases are a match to TRBD2. CDR3 size: 14 residues. Germline V gene data show CDR1 as LNHDA and CDR2 as SQIVND (reference sequence). The CDR3 sequence is CASSTSGDYSEQFF. The CDR3, as DNA: TGTGCCAGTAGTACTAGCGGGGACTACAGTGAGCAGTTCTTC.

The rearrangement links TRBV29-1 to TRBJ1-1; the D gene is possibly TRBD1 (6 bases). Looked up from germline, CDR1 is SQVTM and CDR2 is ANQGSEA. The ends were cut back, 5 bases at V and 3 bases at J, with 13 bases in the middle. The CDR3 length is 13 residues. The CDR3 protein is CSVRLGGDTEAFF. CDR3 coding DNA: TGCAGCGTTCGATTAGGGGGAGACACTGAAGCTTTCTTT. Full variable domain (rest looked up from reference TRBV29-1 and TRBJ1-1): SAVISQKPSRDICQRGTSLTIQCQVDSQVTMMFWYRQQPGQSLTLIATANQGSEATYESGFVIDKFPISRPNLTFSTLTVSNMSPEDSSIYLCSVRLGGDTEAFFGQGTRLTVV.

This chain connects TRBV5-1 to TRBJ2-7; 9 bases map to TRBD1. V was clipped by 0 bases and J by 5 bases; unmatched bases: 6. The germline gives CDR1 SGHRS, CDR2 YFSETQ. The CDR3 extends over 15 amino acids. CDR3 in amino acids: CASSLDGQGFNEQYF. CDR3 nucleotide sequence: TGCGCCAGCAGCTTGGATGGACAGGGGTTTAACGAGCAGTACTTC.

The rearrangement links TRBV18 to TRBJ1-4, with a tentative D call TRBD1 (5 bases). Trimming stripped 3 bases from V and 3 bases from J, with 17 bases between. Germline CDR1 reads KGHSH; CDR2 reads LQKENI. This CDR3 region has 17 residues. This CDR3 is CASSPGTQGGPNEKLFF. The DNA for the CDR3 is TGTGCCAGCTCACCCGGGACCCAGGGAGGTCCTAATGAAAAACTGTTTTTT.